Listed here are 14 T cell receptor beta chains from one sample, sequenced in a study of cytomegalovirus exposure and HLA in healthy donors. PCR used 60 Vbeta primers and 13 Jbeta primers. TCRdb keeps only in-frame clones here, not all; method: immunoSEQ multiplex PCR. Among 80,000 or so clones, approximately 75% were seen once, and the ten largest hold 5.5% to 8.5%. The sample was PBMCs. These receptors originate from a woman between 40 and 55 years old in good health and CMV-seronegative.

This rearrangement joins TRBV2 to TRBJ2-2; D not certain. CDR3 length: 15 residues. Germline values: CDR1 SNHLY, CDR2 FYNNEI. V lost 6 bases and J lost 6, with 17 bases in between. CDR3 loop: CASRQEKVAAGELFF. The CDR3 DNA sequence: TGTGCCAGCAGGCAAGAAAAAGTGGCGGCCGGGGAGCTGTTTTTT.

The V gene is TRBV9, the J gene TRBJ2-7, with 9 bases fitting TRBD1. The CDR3 covers 14 residues. Losses at the gene ends were 4 bases for V and 5 bases for J; bases not matched to a gene: 7. Germline-derived CDR1 and CDR2 are SGDLS and YYNGEE. The CDR3: CASSTGTGLHEQYF. CDR3 nucleotide sequence: TGTGCCAGCAGCACCGGGACAGGGCTCCACGAGCAGTACTTC. Based on the CDR3 plus reference TRBV9 and TRBJ2-7, the full variable domain is DSGVTQTPKHLITATGQRVTLRCSPRSGDLSVYWYQQSLDQGLQFLIQYYNGEERAKGNILERFSAQQFPDLHSELNLSSLELGDSALYFCASSTGTGLHEQYFGPGTRLTVT.

The chain has TRBV5-4 and TRBJ1-1; 7 nucleotides match TRBD1. Germline V gives CDR1 SGHNT, CDR2 YYREEE (reference sequence). V trimming: 4 bases; J trimming: 1 base; junction bases outside the gene matches: 4. CDR3 length: 14 amino acids. CDR3 in DNA: TGTGCCAGCAGCGCGACAGGGCAGAACACTGAAGCTTTCTTT. This encodes CASSATGQNTEAFF.

The V gene is TRBV9, the J gene TRBJ2-7; 8 bases are a match to TRBD1. The germline CDR1 and CDR2 sequences are SGDLS and YYNGEE. This CDR3 spans 13 amino acids. J lost 12 bases, V lost 3 bases, and 11 bases had no gene match. CDR3 nucleotides: TGTGCCAGCAGCGCAGCACAGGGGGGAATGCGGTACTTC. This gives the protein CASSAAQGGMRYF.

The rearrangement links TRBV15 to TRBJ2-7; 8 bases match TRBD2. The CDR3 length is 16 residues. Germline assignment: CDR1 LNHNV and CDR2 YYDKDF (reference sequence). The J segment lost 4 bases and the V segment lost 1 base, leaving 9 bases of the junction unmatched. CDR3 amino acids: CATSRGAGLAGYEQYF. The CDR3 nucleotides are TGTGCCACCAGCAGAGGGGCTGGGCTAGCGGGTTACGAGCAGTACTTC.

This CDR3 is CACRGSNAEQFF. CDR3 sequence (DNA): TGTGCCTGTCGCGGGAGTAATGCGGAGCAGTTCTTC. This chain links TRBV30 with TRBJ2-1; 7 positions match TRBD2. V lost 6 bases to trimming and J lost 10 bases; unmatched junction nucleotides: 9. Germline V gives CDR1 GTSNPN, CDR2 SVGIG (reference sequence). The CDR3 length is 12 residues.

The rearrangement uses TRBV27 and TRBJ1-1; D gene unclear. Germline assignment: CDR1 MNHEY and CDR2 SMNVEV (reference sequence). This CDR3 has 14 residues. V lost 2 bases to trimming and J lost 0 bases, with 7 bases between them. CDR3 region: CASSLTGMNTEAFF. Written as DNA, the CDR3 is TGTGCCAGCAGTTTAACGGGTATGAACACTGAAGCTTTCTTT.

The chain uses TRBV28 and TRBJ1-2, with D perhaps TRBD1 (6 bases). Trimming removed 5 bases from V and 5 bases from J, with 15 bases in between. There are 14 residues in the CDR3. The germline V gene encodes CDR1 MDHEN and CDR2 SYDVKM. CDR3 sequence reads: CASSKQGYAYGYTF. The CDR3 region has the DNA TGTGCCAGCAGTAAACAGGGTTACGCATATGGCTACACCTTC.

The chain combines TRBV19 with TRBJ2-3, with a weak D call TRBD2 (5 bases). This CDR3 is 13 amino acids long. Trimming pared 5 bases from V and 0 bases from J, leaving 6 bases between. Per germline, CDR1 LNHDA and CDR2 SQIVND (reference sequence). CDR3 in amino acids: CASSGSSTDTQYF. The CDR3 coding sequence is TGTGCCAGTAGTGGGAGTAGCACAGATACGCAGTATTTT. The full variable domain, in which reference TRBV19 and TRBJ2-3 provide the parts outside the CDR3, is DGGITQSPKYLFRKEGQNVTLSCEQNLNHDAMYWYRQDPGQGLRLIYYSQIVNDFQKGDIAEGYSVSREKKESFPLTVTSAQKNPTAFYLCASSGSSTDTQYFGPGTRLTVL.

The CDR3 loop reads CASSSRRLAGGIAHTGELFF. The DNA of the CDR3 is TGTGCCAGCAGCTCCCGTAGACTAGCGGGAGGTATAGCCCACACCGGGGAGCTGTTTTTT. This chain joins TRBV7-3 and TRBJ2-2; 13 bases are shared with TRBD2. CDR1 and CDR2 from the germline V gene are SGHTA and FQGTGA. The V segment lost 4 bases and the J segment 3 bases; nucleotides outside the gene matches: 14. The CDR3 is made up of 20 amino acids.

This rearrangement joins TRBV11-2 to TRBJ2-1; 14 bases map to TRBD2. CDR1 SGHAT and CDR2 FQNNGV come from the germline V gene. The junction had 8 bases not matched to a gene; V was cut back by 4 bases and J by 12 bases. The CDR3 consists of 15 residues. The CDR3 region has the DNA TGTGCCAGCAGCTCCCAGCCCGGACTAGCGGGAGGGCAGTTCTTC. Its protein is CASSSQPGLAGGQFF.

The chain uses TRBV14 and TRBJ2-1, with 7 positions matching TRBD1. V was pared by 8 bases and J by 4 bases, with 8 bases of the junction left unmatched. The CDR3 runs 14 residues. Germline V gene lookup returns CDR1 SGHDN and CDR2 FVKESK. The CDR3 nucleotides are TGTGCCAGCTCCAACAGGGGCGATTACAATGAGCAGTTCTTC. Residues: CASSNRGDYNEQFF.

The chain combines TRBV5-6 with TRBJ2-1, with D possibly being TRBD1 (6 bases). The CDR3 runs to 15 residues. Germline values: CDR1 SGHDT, CDR2 YYEEEE. V gave up 3 bases and J gave up 6 bases, with 16 bases separating them. CDR3 DNA sequence: TGTGCCAGCAGCTATACAGGGAATGAAATCAATGAGCAGTTCTTC. Translated: CASSYTGNEINEQFF.

The chain's CDR3 is CASPPLCGPETQYF. CDR3 sequence (DNA): TGCGCCAGCCCACCCCTGTGCGGGCCCGAGACCCAGTACTTC. This sequence joins TRBV4-1 and TRBJ2-5, with D possibly matching TRBD2 (5 bases). The V end was cut by 8 bases, the J end by 5 bases, with 18 bases between. The germline gives CDR1 MGHRA, CDR2 YSYEKL. The CDR3 loop spans 14 amino acids.